The rows below give T cell receptor beta chains drawn from one sample of a study of response to subunit inactivated influenza vaccine. TCRdb recomputed calls from the RT-PCR reads with MiXCR, one row per CDR3 protein. The data show 530,000 or so distinct CDR3 sequences, 14% seen once. The source was PBMCs from blood, collected approximately 13 days after vaccination. The origin of the receptors is a man aged 45-65 years who received an inactivated influenza vaccine. Each CDR3 is given with its conserved first and last residue. Each record gives: CDR3 length, clone size, D gene, V gene, J gene, CDR3 protein, CDR3 DNA. The D gene is left open where the match is weak. Size is omitted from some rows. Given values are once, few, many or a class for expanded clones.

len: 13
abundance: .
d_gene: .
v_gene: TRBV7-2
j_gene: TRBJ1-6
CDR3aa: CASSLDRRWALHF
CDR3nt: TGTGCCAGCAGCTTAGACCGGCGCTGGGCCCTCCACTTT

len: 15
abundance: .
d_gene: TRBD2
v_gene: TRBV7-8
j_gene: TRBJ2-7
CDR3aa: CASSLSSGRVLEQYF
CDR3nt: TGTGCCAGCAGCCTTAGTAGCGGGAGGGTCCTCGAGCAGTACTTC

len: 15
abundance: few
d_gene: .
v_gene: TRBV28
j_gene: TRBJ1-2
CDR3aa: CASSSPLRGKYGYTF
CDR3nt: TGTGCCAGCAGTTCCCCCCTTCGGGGGAAGTATGGCTACACCTTC

len: 13
abundance: few
d_gene: .
v_gene: TRBV28
j_gene: TRBJ2-7
CDR3aa: CASSVSSSYEQYF
CDR3nt: TGTGCCAGTTCCGTTTCTAGCTCCTACGAGCAGTACTTC

len: 12
abundance: many
d_gene: .
v_gene: TRBV13
j_gene: TRBJ2-1
CDR3aa: CASGVLANEQFF
CDR3nt: TGTGCCAGCGGGGTATTGGCCAATGAGCAGTTCTTC

len: 16
abundance: .
d_gene: TRBD1
v_gene: TRBV6-1
j_gene: TRBJ2-7
CDR3aa: CASSRTRDRVYYEQYF
CDR3nt: TGTGCCAGCAGCCGAACCCGGGACAGGGTTTACTACGAGCAGTACTTC

len: 18
abundance: .
d_gene: TRBD2
v_gene: TRBV6-2/TRBV6-3
j_gene: TRBJ2-1
CDR3aa: CASSYSTPREDVYNEQFF
CDR3nt: TGTGCCAGCAGTTACTCGACCCCGCGGGAGGACGTCTACAATGAGCAGTTCTTC

len: 15
abundance: .
d_gene: TRBD1
v_gene: TRBV18
j_gene: TRBJ2-3
CDR3aa: CASYRGQLSTDTQYF
CDR3nt: TGTGCCAGTTACCGGGGACAGTTAAGCACAGATACGCAGTATTTT

len: 13
abundance: few
d_gene: TRBD2
v_gene: TRBV5-1
j_gene: TRBJ2-1
CDR3aa: CASMLAGADEQFF
CDR3nt: TGCGCCAGCATGCTAGCGGGGGCTGATGAGCAGTTCTTC

len: 16
abundance: .
d_gene: TRBD2
v_gene: TRBV7-9
j_gene: TRBJ2-1
CDR3aa: CASSTSGGAEYNEQFF
CDR3nt: TGTGCCAGCAGTACTAGCGGGGGGGCCGAATACAATGAGCAGTTCTTC

len: 15
abundance: few
d_gene: .
v_gene: TRBV5-6
j_gene: TRBJ1-3
CDR3aa: CASSLVENSGNTIYF
CDR3nt: TGTGCCAGCAGCTTGGTAGAGAACTCTGGAAACACCATATATTTT

len: 14
abundance: many
d_gene: .
v_gene: TRBV20-1
j_gene: TRBJ1-5
CDR3aa: CSARLQNSNQPQHF
CDR3nt: TGCAGTGCTAGATTACAAAATAGCAATCAGCCCCAGCATTTT

len: 16
abundance: few
d_gene: TRBD1
v_gene: TRBV7-2
j_gene: TRBJ1-1
CDR3aa: CASRLNPGQLNTEAFF
CDR3nt: TGTGCCAGCAGGCTTAATCCGGGACAGCTGAACACTGAAGCTTTCTTT

len: 15
abundance: few
d_gene: .
v_gene: TRBV11-2
j_gene: TRBJ2-1
CDR3aa: CASTHPRGGRNEQFF
CDR3nt: TGTGCCAGCACCCACCCCAGGGGGGGGAGGAATGAGCAGTTCTTC

len: 17
abundance: many
d_gene: TRBD1
v_gene: TRBV12-3/TRBV12-4
j_gene: TRBJ1-1
CDR3aa: CASTPGQGELRNTEAFF
CDR3nt: TGTGCCAGCACCCCTGGACAGGGGGAGCTACGGAACACTGAAGCTTTCTTT

len: 18
abundance: .
d_gene: .
v_gene: TRBV2
j_gene: TRBJ2-2
CDR3aa: CASSTSLAIPTNTGELFF
CDR3nt: TGTGCCAGCAGTACATCGCTGGCGATTCCCACGAACACCGGGGAGCTGTTTTTT

len: 17
abundance: few
d_gene: TRBD2
v_gene: TRBV7-2
j_gene: TRBJ2-1
CDR3aa: CASSLASGRAPGNEQFF
CDR3nt: TGTGCCAGCAGCTTAGCGAGCGGGAGGGCCCCGGGCAATGAGCAGTTCTTC

len: 12
abundance: few
d_gene: .
v_gene: TRBV11-2
j_gene: TRBJ2-5
CDR3aa: CASSLRWETQYF
CDR3nt: TGTGCCAGCAGCTTACGGTGGGAGACCCAGTACTTC

len: 13
abundance: many
d_gene: .
v_gene: TRBV20-1
j_gene: TRBJ2-1
CDR3aa: CSARVISLNEQFF
CDR3nt: TGCAGTGCTAGAGTCATCAGCCTGAATGAGCAGTTCTTC

len: 19
abundance: .
d_gene: TRBD2
v_gene: TRBV6-1
j_gene: TRBJ2-7
CDR3aa: CASTVGLAGVPSQSYEQYF
CDR3nt: TGTGCCAGCACCGTAGGACTAGCGGGAGTCCCGTCCCAATCCTACGAGCAGTACTTC

len: 17
abundance: .
d_gene: .
v_gene: TRBV5-5
j_gene: TRBJ2-1
CDR3aa: CASSFLLGESSYNEQFF
CDR3nt: TGTGCCAGCAGCTTTCTTTTAGGCGAGAGCTCCTACAATGAGCAGTTCTTC

len: 14
abundance: few
d_gene: .
v_gene: TRBV10-3
j_gene: TRBJ2-7
CDR3aa: CAISEGSDSYEQYF
CDR3nt: TGTGCCATCAGTGAAGGGAGTGACAGCTACGAGCAGTACTTC

len: 15
abundance: .
d_gene: .
v_gene: TRBV3-1
j_gene: TRBJ2-3
CDR3aa: CASSQVGTRTDTQYF
CDR3nt: TGTGCCAGCAGCCAAGTGGGGACAAGGACAGATACGCAGTATTTT

len: 15
abundance: .
d_gene: .
v_gene: TRBV7-9
j_gene: TRBJ2-3
CDR3aa: CASSSLLRGQDTQYF
CDR3nt: TGTGCCAGCAGCTCTCTTCTGAGGGGACAAGATACGCAGTATTTT

len: 15
abundance: .
d_gene: TRBD1
v_gene: TRBV9
j_gene: TRBJ2-5
CDR3aa: CASSVTGGSEETQYF
CDR3nt: TGTGCCAGCAGCGTTACAGGGGGTTCAGAAGAGACCCAGTACTTC

len: 14
abundance: .
d_gene: .
v_gene: TRBV4-1
j_gene: TRBJ1-2
CDR3aa: CASSQEVVARGYTF
CDR3nt: TGCGCCAGCAGCCAAGAAGTAGTCGCAAGAGGCTACACCTTC

len: 16
abundance: .
d_gene: TRBD1
v_gene: TRBV6-2/TRBV6-3
j_gene: TRBJ1-5
CDR3aa: CASSHQGVYSNQPQHF
CDR3nt: TGTGCCAGCAGTCATCAGGGGGTTTATAGCAATCAGCCCCAGCATTTT

len: 12
abundance: many
d_gene: .
v_gene: TRBV29-1
j_gene: TRBJ1-3
CDR3aa: CSVQGSGNTIYF
CDR3nt: TGCAGCGTGCAGGGATCTGGAAACACCATATATTTT

len: 12
abundance: few
d_gene: .
v_gene: TRBV12-3/TRBV12-4
j_gene: TRBJ1-1
CDR3aa: CASIQGNTEAFF
CDR3nt: TGTGCCAGCATCCAAGGAAACACTGAAGCTTTCTTT

len: 21
abundance: many
d_gene: .
v_gene: TRBV3-1
j_gene: TRBJ2-1
CDR3aa: CASSQDRPPGPDSYSYNEQFF
CDR3nt: TGTGCCAGCAGCCAAGATCGCCCCCCGGGGCCCGACAGTTACTCCTACAATGAGCAGTTCTTC

len: 13
abundance: .
d_gene: .
v_gene: TRBV7-2
j_gene: TRBJ2-1
CDR3aa: CASSSENRGGQFF
CDR3nt: TGTGCCAGCAGCTCCGAAAACAGGGGAGGGCAGTTCTTC

len: 16
abundance: many
d_gene: TRBD2
v_gene: TRBV7-2
j_gene: TRBJ2-1
CDR3aa: CASTQIGEGSYNEQFF
CDR3nt: TGTGCCAGCACCCAAATCGGGGAGGGCTCCTACAATGAGCAGTTCTTC

len: 14
abundance: few
d_gene: .
v_gene: TRBV29-1
j_gene: TRBJ2-3
CDR3aa: CSVEGLGSTDTQYF
CDR3nt: TGCAGCGTTGAGGGCTTAGGGAGCACAGATACGCAGTATTTT

len: 14
abundance: .
d_gene: .
v_gene: TRBV27
j_gene: TRBJ2-3
CDR3aa: CASRPDFATDTQYF
CDR3nt: TGTGCCAGCAGGCCTGATTTTGCCACAGATACGCAGTATTTT

len: 14
abundance: once
d_gene: TRBD1
v_gene: TRBV20-1
j_gene: TRBJ2-4
CDR3aa: CSGIGQGGRNIQYF
CDR3nt: TGCAGTGGGATCGGACAGGGTGGGCGAAACATTCAGTACTTC

len: 15
abundance: .
d_gene: .
v_gene: TRBV18
j_gene: TRBJ1-5
CDR3aa: CASSPAGRGYQPQHF
CDR3nt: TGTGCCAGCTCACCTGCGGGCAGGGGCTATCAGCCCCAGCATTTT

len: 13
abundance: .
d_gene: .
v_gene: TRBV11-2
j_gene: TRBJ2-7
CDR3aa: CASSLDLQGTQYF
CDR3nt: TGTGCCAGCAGCTTAGATCTCCAGGGCACGCAGTACTTC

len: 13
abundance: many
d_gene: TRBD1
v_gene: TRBV10-3
j_gene: TRBJ2-5
CDR3aa: CAIKRTGEETQYF
CDR3nt: TGTGCCATCAAGCGGACAGGGGAAGAGACCCAGTACTTC

len: 16
abundance: .
d_gene: TRBD2
v_gene: TRBV15
j_gene: TRBJ2-7
CDR3aa: CATSRDRASGAYEQYF
CDR3nt: TGTGCCACCAGCAGAGATAGGGCTAGCGGGGCATACGAGCAGTACTTC

len: 14
abundance: few
d_gene: TRBD1
v_gene: TRBV10-2
j_gene: TRBJ1-5
CDR3aa: CASAETGGGQPQHF
CDR3nt: TGCGCCAGCGCCGAGACAGGGGGCGGACAGCCCCAGCATTTT

len: 13
abundance: .
d_gene: .
v_gene: TRBV10-3
j_gene: TRBJ2-7
CDR3aa: CAISGRGVDEQYF
CDR3nt: TGTGCCATCAGTGGTCGAGGGGTAGACGAGCAGTACTTC

len: 17
abundance: .
d_gene: TRBD2
v_gene: TRBV4-2
j_gene: TRBJ2-6
CDR3aa: CASTLDPAGTGANVLTF
CDR3nt: TGTGCCAGCACCCTAGACCCAGCGGGAACTGGGGCCAACGTCCTGACTTTC

len: 14
abundance: .
d_gene: .
v_gene: TRBV7-7
j_gene: TRBJ2-5
CDR3aa: CASSLGTLQETQYF
CDR3nt: TGTGCCAGCAGCTTAGGCACCCTCCAAGAGACCCAGTACTTC

len: 16
abundance: few
d_gene: TRBD2
v_gene: TRBV7-3
j_gene: TRBJ2-3
CDR3aa: CASSPLAGLPTDTQYF
CDR3nt: TGTGCCAGCAGCCCACTAGCGGGACTGCCCACAGATACGCAGTATTTT

len: 15
abundance: .
d_gene: TRBD1
v_gene: TRBV7-2
j_gene: TRBJ1-2
CDR3aa: CASSPTGAGRYGYTF
CDR3nt: TGTGCCAGCAGCCCGACAGGGGCAGGGCGCTATGGCTACACCTTC

len: 16
abundance: .
d_gene: TRBD1
v_gene: TRBV4-2
j_gene: TRBJ2-1
CDR3aa: CASSPRDRDLYNEQFF
CDR3nt: TGTGCCAGCAGCCCCCGGGACAGGGATCTATACAATGAGCAGTTCTTC

len: 16
abundance: .
d_gene: .
v_gene: TRBV11-2
j_gene: TRBJ1-1
CDR3aa: CASSLEAGIMNTEAFF
CDR3nt: TGTGCCAGCAGCTTAGAAGCCGGGATCATGAACACTGAAGCTTTCTTT

len: 18
abundance: few
d_gene: TRBD2
v_gene: TRBV27
j_gene: TRBJ2-3
CDR3aa: CASSLTSSGRGGADTQYF
CDR3nt: TGTGCCAGCAGTTTAACCTCAAGCGGGAGAGGTGGGGCAGATACGCAGTATTTT

len: 12
abundance: few
d_gene: .
v_gene: TRBV14
j_gene: TRBJ2-3
CDR3aa: CASGSLPDTQYF
CDR3nt: TGTGCCAGCGGGAGTTTGCCAGATACGCAGTATTTT

len: 13
abundance: once
d_gene: .
v_gene: TRBV18
j_gene: TRBJ2-7
CDR3aa: CASSPQSIYEQYF
CDR3nt: TGTGCCAGCTCACCACAATCCATCTACGAGCAGTACTTC

len: 14
abundance: few
d_gene: .
v_gene: TRBV6-1
j_gene: TRBJ2-4
CDR3aa: CASSETQGQNIQYF
CDR3nt: TGTGCCAGCAGTGAAACGCAGGGTCAAAACATTCAGTACTTC

len: 12
abundance: few
d_gene: .
v_gene: TRBV29-1
j_gene: TRBJ1-4
CDR3aa: CSVRGSDEKLFF
CDR3nt: TGCAGCGTGAGGGGCTCCGATGAAAAACTGTTTTTT

len: 13
abundance: .
d_gene: .
v_gene: TRBV6-1
j_gene: TRBJ2-5
CDR3aa: CASSGEVAGTQYF
CDR3nt: TGTGCCAGCAGTGGAGAAGTCGCGGGGACCCAGTACTTC

len: 16
abundance: .
d_gene: .
v_gene: TRBV6-5
j_gene: TRBJ2-2
CDR3aa: CASSYSRPGYTGELFF
CDR3nt: TGTGCCAGCAGTTACTCGAGGCCAGGGTACACCGGGGAGCTGTTTTTT

len: 14
abundance: .
d_gene: TRBD1
v_gene: TRBV25-1
j_gene: TRBJ1-1
CDR3aa: CASRDPGEGAEAFF
CDR3nt: TGTGCCAGCAGGGATCCGGGGGAGGGGGCGGAAGCTTTCTTT

len: 14
abundance: many
d_gene: .
v_gene: TRBV6-5
j_gene: TRBJ2-7
CDR3aa: CASSYSTGGYEQYF
CDR3nt: TGTGCCAGCAGTTATTCGACAGGCGGCTACGAGCAGTACTTC

len: 16
abundance: few
d_gene: TRBD1
v_gene: TRBV6-2/TRBV6-3
j_gene: TRBJ2-7
CDR3aa: CASREDRTHNSYEQYF
CDR3nt: TGTGCCAGCAGGGAGGACAGGACTCATAACTCCTACGAGCAGTACTTC

len: 15
abundance: few
d_gene: TRBD2
v_gene: TRBV7-2
j_gene: TRBJ2-1
CDR3aa: CASSSSGSQSHEQFF
CDR3nt: TGTGCCAGCAGCTCAAGCGGGAGCCAGTCGCATGAGCAGTTCTTC

len: 15
abundance: .
d_gene: TRBD1
v_gene: TRBV12-3/TRBV12-4
j_gene: TRBJ1-5
CDR3aa: CASSFGGRGNQPQHF
CDR3nt: TGTGCCAGCAGTTTTGGGGGCAGGGGGAATCAGCCCCAGCATTTT

len: 15
abundance: .
d_gene: TRBD2
v_gene: TRBV5-1
j_gene: TRBJ2-5
CDR3aa: CASSLSGGSQETQYF
CDR3nt: TGCGCCAGCAGCCTTAGCGGGGGGAGCCAAGAGACCCAGTACTTC